This T cell receptor beta chain comes out of a study of CD8 T cells in Susac syndrome. Reverse transcription of about 0.45 to 1 ug RNA was performed with random hexamers. By means of immunoSEQ multiplex PCR, TCR beta CDR3 spanning 54 Vbeta and 13 Jbeta underwent amplification. A single record per CDR3 protein comes from TCRdb applying MiXCR to the immunoSEQ multiplex PCR reads. The sample yields about 120,000 distinct CDR3 sequences, about 94% seen once. CD8+ and CD4+ T cells from blood underwent TCR beta sequencing. Fulfillment of recently defined diagnostic criteria for definite or probable disease was shown by the patients with Susac syndrome. The TEMRA cells underwent FACS enrichment, while the CD8+ and CD4+ T cells underwent negative isolation. V lost 4 bases and J lost 5, with 12 bases in between. The CDR3 contains 13 residues. Germline assignment: CDR1 SEHNR and CDR2 FQNEAQ (reference sequence).

Sequencing was performed on CD8+ T cells from PBMCs. The source of this sequence is a human donor with Susac syndrome. The chain is built from TRBV7-9 and TRBJ2-7; maybe TRBD2 (6 bases). The CDR3 protein is CASSYSAGNEQYF. The CDR3 DNA reads TGTGCCAGCAGCTACTCGGCGGGAAACGAGCAGTACTTC.